The T cell receptor beta chain under discussion was sequenced for a study of shared clonotypes between healthy human individuals (dated by TCRdb to 2018 to 2021). Concerning the study at large: The cohort comprised a couple of women and three men aged 18 to 49 years. To increase sequencing depth and limit assay-specific biases, different laboratories used diverse techniques to prepare libraries and sequence TCR repertoires. Blood TCR repertoires of five healthy adults were deeply sequenced to estimate repertoire size and the extent of clonotype sharing between individuals. Per donor, leukapheresis produced somewhere between about 0.9 and 9.5 billion PBMCs. For each donor, three plates each were used for CD4 naive and CD4 memory, two plates were used for CD8 naive, and one plate was used for CD8 memory.

Using the deep immunoSEQ assay, TCR CDR3 regions were amplified from genomic DNA by multiplex PCR. For each cell subset, the extracted genomic DNA was distributed evenly across all wells of several immunoSEQ 96-well plates, and each plate served as one replicate. For sorted subsets, roughly 0.2 ug genomic DNA, equal to some 30,000 T cell genomes, was loaded into each replicate PCR. Purified libraries were quantified with a Qubit 3.0 fluorometer, sized on a Bioanalyzer 2100, and re-quantified with the KAPA Library Quantification kit. Every immunoSEQ 96-well plate was sequenced on a separate single-read 150-cycle Illumina NextSeq 550 flow cell. On the authors' methods: The immunoSEQ output contained only junctional sequences without quality scores, so filtering could not match that applied to full-length reads. Sequences were annotated with PyIR, a Python wrapper for IgBLAST v1.9, using IMGT germline references to assign V/J genes and CDR3. Reads with weak V/J assignments (E-value above 1e-6), missing CDR3, stop codons, out-of-frame junctions, or ambiguous translated residues were removed. V3J clonotypes were defined as sequences sharing an identical inferred V gene, J gene, and CDR3 amino acid sequence. To compute the percentage overlap between repertoires, the number of shared unique clonotypes was divided by the size of the smaller repertoire. Repertoire richness was assessed with RTK rarefaction, the Chao1 estimator, and Recon v2.1 estimates of unobserved clonotypes. Generation probabilities for all TCRbeta clonotypes obtained by the gDNA method from several donors were computed using OLGA. Imported from immuneACCESS, the table was reduced by TCRdb to in-frame sequences with V and J called. These copies leave out some clones; in studies compared against another copy, an unresolved V gene accounts for under half, and the cause of the remainder is not known. The V and J calls and clone size were taken over from that table, and D and trimming were inferred from the DNA. The sample yields 550,000 to 850,000 clones; approximately 77% were counted once. The top ten hold under 2% of the sample.

The germline V end is reduced by 0 bases and the J end by 8 bases; junction bases left unmatched: 8. The germline V gene (reference sequence) specifies LNHNV as CDR1 and YYDKDF as CDR2. The CDR3 covers 16 residues, taking in both the cysteine and the phenylalanine. Left in the record is the CDR3 DNA by itself, 48 bases read in frame from the first base. Note on this clone: The antigen it binds to is not known. Per-base quality was not reported, and no clone a single base away is much larger than it.

The donors were healthy, HIV-negative adults with no recently reported acute infections or vaccinations. Only Caucasian adults living in Nashville, Tennessee, USA were represented among the donors. CD4+ T cells were enriched through magnetic negative selection, after which naive cells were positively selected on CD45RA and the remaining negative fraction served as the memory subset. After blood collection by leukapheresis, PBMCs were isolated using Ficoll-Histopaque density gradient centrifugation and then cryopreserved in the vapor phase of liquid nitrogen. Analytical flow cytometry was used to check the purity and quantity of every magnetically sorted T cell population. Genomic DNA was isolated from each sorted fraction and quantified by UV absorbance on a Nanodrop 2000c. The full study reports these points: Compared with non-shared clonotypes, the clonotypes found in all four sorted-subset donors had higher generation probabilities. Across four donors, around 5.4% of naive CD4, 3% to 4% of naive CD8, about 2% of memory CD4, and approximately 0.4% of memory CD8 clonotypes were shared. Pairwise subsampling led to the expectation that sequencing depth would affect the degree of clonotype sharing among donors. Incomplete sequencing was indicated by rarefaction of sorted-subset datasets, despite the large sequencing depth. Sampling was limited to blood, and TCR repertoires in tissue likely differ from TCR repertoires in blood. Naive subsets generally had larger estimated clonotype richness than memory subsets. The genetic and exposure-history diversity represented was limited by the small number of donors.

The rearrangement joined TRBV15 to TRBJ2-1, and 9 junctional nucleotides match TRBD2. Sequenced sample: memory CD4+ T cells sorted from blood. Sample cell subset or site, as interpreted from the label and publication: CD45RA-negative fraction. This receptor was taken from a woman aged 25 to 39 in good health. The DNA sequence is given as TGTGCCACCAGCAGAGATCTAGCGGGACGAAGATATGAGCAGTTCTTC. This sequence encodes CATSRDLAGRRYEQFF. Supplemented by the reference TRBV15 and TRBJ2-1 proteins around the CDR3, the complete variable domain is DAMVIQNPRYQVTQFGKPVTLSCSQTLNHNVMYWYQQKSSQAPKLLFHYYDKDFNNEADTPDNFQSRRPNTSFCFLDIRSPGLGDTAMYLCATSRDLAGRRYEQFFGPGTRLTVL.